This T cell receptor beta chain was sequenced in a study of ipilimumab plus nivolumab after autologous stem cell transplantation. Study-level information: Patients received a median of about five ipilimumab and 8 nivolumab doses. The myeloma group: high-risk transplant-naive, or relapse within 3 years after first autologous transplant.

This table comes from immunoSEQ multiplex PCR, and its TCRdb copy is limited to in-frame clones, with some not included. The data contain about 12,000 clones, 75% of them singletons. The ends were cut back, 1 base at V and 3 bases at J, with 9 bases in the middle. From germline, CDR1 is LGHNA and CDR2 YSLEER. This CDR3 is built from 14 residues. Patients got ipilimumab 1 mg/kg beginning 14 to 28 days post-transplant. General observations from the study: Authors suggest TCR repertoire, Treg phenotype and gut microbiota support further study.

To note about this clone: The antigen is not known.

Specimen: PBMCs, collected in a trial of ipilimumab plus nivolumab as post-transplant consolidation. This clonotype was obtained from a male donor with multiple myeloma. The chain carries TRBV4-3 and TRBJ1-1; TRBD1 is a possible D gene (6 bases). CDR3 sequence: CASSQGSGDTEAFF. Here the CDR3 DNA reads TGCGCCAGCAGCCAAGGATCAGGGGACACTGAAGCTTTCTTT.